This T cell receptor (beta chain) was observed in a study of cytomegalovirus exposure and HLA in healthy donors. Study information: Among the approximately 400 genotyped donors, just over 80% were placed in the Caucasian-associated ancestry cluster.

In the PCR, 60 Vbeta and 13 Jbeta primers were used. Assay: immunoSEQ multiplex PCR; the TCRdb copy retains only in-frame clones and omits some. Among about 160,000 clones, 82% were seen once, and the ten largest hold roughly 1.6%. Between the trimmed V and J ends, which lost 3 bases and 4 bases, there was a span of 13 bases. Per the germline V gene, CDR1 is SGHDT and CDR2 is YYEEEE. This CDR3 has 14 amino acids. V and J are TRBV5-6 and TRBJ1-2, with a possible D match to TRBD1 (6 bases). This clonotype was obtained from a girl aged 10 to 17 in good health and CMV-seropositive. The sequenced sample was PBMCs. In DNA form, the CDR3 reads TGTGCCAGCAGCTCGGAACAGGGACCCTATGGCTACACCTTC. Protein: CASSSEQGPYGYTF.